This T cell receptor beta chain emerged from a study of blood T cells in healthy people across ages. Findings of the study overall: Because donor CMV status was unknown, expanded clonotype changes were possibly confounded. TCR beta diversity per million T cells fell roughly linearly with age.

Between the trimmed V and J ends, which lost 8 bases and 0 bases, there was a span of 8 bases. CDR1 and CDR2 from the germline V gene are MGHDK and SYGVNS. This CDR3 spans 14 amino acids. Worth noting for this clonotype: The antigen is undetermined.

All donors came from Russia, were Caucasian and healthy, and spanned ages about 6 to 90. A sample-barcoded 5' primer and a J-beta primer mix were used in a second PCR of about 7 to 11 cycles. MiXCR was run by TCRdb on the 5' RACE reads, yielding one entry per CDR3 protein. The data show 1 million to 1.2 million distinct CDR3 sequences, under 40% seen once. Material for sequencing was blood. The receptor was derived from a man aged 18 to 35 in good health. V and J are TRBV25-1 and TRBJ2-6; D not certain. The CDR3, as DNA: TGTGCCAGCTGTAGGGACTCTGGGGCCAACGTCCTGACTTTC. Protein: CASCRDSGANVLTF.